These 21 T cell receptor beta chains share one sample of origin, sequenced in a study of T cell repertoires and Cas9 in healthy adults. Only in-frame clones appear in the TCRdb table, and some are missing; sequencing was by immunoSEQ multiplex PCR. Of 20,000 to 25,000 clones listed, about 88% were seen once; the top ten hold roughly 0.7%. Sample: CD4+ effector T cells (CD127+, CD25-, CD137-, CD154-) from PBMCs; culture status not recorded. Receptor source: a human donor in good health.

V usage is TRBV6-1 and J usage is TRBJ1-2; D gene uncertain. The germline gives CDR1 MNHNS, CDR2 SASEGT. Trimming pared 7 bases from V and 4 bases from J, leaving 16 bases between. The length of the CDR3 is 14 residues. The CDR3 DNA follows: TGTGCCAGCAACCTAGAATTCGACGCCTATGGCTACACCTTC. As protein: CASNLEFDAYGYTF.

The CDR3 nucleotides read TGTGCCAGCAGCCAAGCGGCCGGGGCAGAGACCCAGTACTTC. It specifies CASSQAAGAETQYF. The chain recombines TRBV14 with TRBJ2-5; either TRBD1 or TRBD2 may fit D (5 bases each). This CDR3 has 14 amino acids. V shed 1 base and J shed 4 bases, with 10 bases lying between them. Germline CDR1 is SGHDN and CDR2 is FVKESK.

The chain combines TRBV5-5 with TRBJ2-1; 13 bases are a match to TRBD2. With V trimmed by 2 bases and J by 15 bases, 11 bases remained unmatched. The CDR3 contains 15 residues. Per germline, CDR1 SGHKS and CDR2 YYEKEE (reference sequence). CDR3 in DNA: TGTGCCAGCAGCTTCCGCGGGACTAGCGGGAACCTTAGGTTCTTC. Translating it yields CASSFRGTSGNLRFF.

The V call is TRBV11-1, the J call TRBJ2-7; D ambiguous. Per the germline V gene, CDR1 is SGHAT and CDR2 is FQDESV (reference sequence). This CDR3 contains 14 residues. Trimming took 0 bases from V and 3 from J, leaving 9 bases between them. In DNA, the CDR3 is TGTGCCAGCAGCTTAGCTTTCGGCGGCTACGAGCAGTACTTC. Encoded protein: CASSLAFGGYEQYF.

The count of this clone is one. The chain couples TRBV14 to TRBJ2-1; the D gene is possibly TRBD2 (6 bases). The germline V gene has CDR1 SGHDN and CDR2 FVKESK. The ends were cut back, 0 bases at V and 9 bases at J, with 18 bases in the middle. The CDR3 length is 16 residues. The DNA of the CDR3 is TGTGCCAGCAGCCAAGACTTAACGGGGGTTCCCCTTGAGCAGTTCTTC. Amino acids: CASSQDLTGVPLEQFF.

The chain employs TRBV7-2 and TRBJ1-2; unclear D gene. Germline CDR1 is SGHTA and CDR2 is FQGNSA. This CDR3 contains 13 residues. V was pared by 3 bases and J by 5 bases, with 10 bases between. DNA of the CDR3: TGTGCCAGCAGCTTTAGCTCGAAATATGGCTACACCTTC. Translating it yields CASSFSSKYGYTF.

The chain carries TRBV6-1 and TRBJ1-5; D not certain. The CDR3 is 14 residues long. Trimming took off 2 bases at V and 5 bases at J, with 10 bases between the two ends. Germline V gene data show CDR1 as MNHNS and CDR2 as SASEGT. CDR3 DNA sequence: TGTGCCAGCAGTGAATTGAAAACCTATCAGCCCCAGCATTTT. Translated, it gives CASSELKTYQPQHF.

The V and J genes are TRBV6-1 and TRBJ1-2; 10 bases align to TRBD1. V lost 5 bases to trimming and J lost 3 bases; unmatched junction nucleotides: 6. This CDR3 has 15 amino acids. Per germline, CDR1 MNHNS and CDR2 SASEGT. The CDR3 region has the DNA TGTGCCAGCAGTCTACGGACAGGGGGAGACTATGGCTACACCTTC. It codes for CASSLRTGGDYGYTF.

The genes are TRBV19 and TRBJ1-2, with D possibly TRBD1 on 6 matching bases. Trimming removed 6 bases from V and 8 bases from J, with 19 bases in between. Germline CDR1 reads LNHDA; CDR2 reads SQIVND (reference sequence). The CDR3 contains 14 residues. Here the CDR3 reads CASSIGRDNKGYTF. In nucleotides, the CDR3 is TGTGCCAGTAGCATTGGGAGGGACAACAAGGGCTACACCTTC. The full variable domain, its missing parts supplied by reference TRBV19 and TRBJ1-2, is DGGITQSPKYLFRKEGQNVTLSCEQNLNHDAMYWYRQDPGQGLRLIYYSQIVNDFQKGDIAEGYSVSREKKESFPLTVTSAQKNPTAFYLCASSIGRDNKGYTFGSGTRLTVV.

Only one count was recorded for this clone. The chain combines TRBV7-6 with TRBJ1-2; D may be TRBD1 (6 bases). The CDR3 runs 19 residues. The V end was cut by 1 base, the J end by 0 bases, with 21 bases between. The V gene's germline CDR1 is SGHVS and CDR2 FNYEAQ. CDR3 coding DNA: TGTGCCAGCAGCTTAGTAGAACCGGGACAATTCATTACTAACTATGGCTACACCTTC. Its protein product is CASSLVEPGQFITNYGYTF.

This rearrangement joins TRBV11-2 to TRBJ2-7, with D hard to call. The CDR3 runs to 13 residues. Trimming took off 4 bases at V and 3 bases at J, with 10 bases between the two ends. From germline, CDR1 is SGHAT and CDR2 FQNNGV. The CDR3 DNA sequence: TGTGCCAGCAGCTGGGGTGCAGTCTACGAGCAGTACTTC. This codes for CASSWGAVYEQYF.

This rearrangement joins TRBV6-1 to TRBJ1-2, with 9 bases fitting TRBD1. The ends lost 4 bases at V and 3 bases at J; junction bases unmatched: 6. The CDR3 is made up of 15 amino acids. The germline V gene has CDR1 MNHNS and CDR2 SASEGT. The CDR3 sequence: CASSGDRVIHYGYTF. CDR3 sequence (DNA): TGTGCCAGCAGTGGGGACAGGGTTATTCACTATGGCTACACCTTC.

The V gene is TRBV6-5, the J gene TRBJ1-1; 8 bases fit TRBD1. The CDR3 covers 14 residues. Germline loops: CDR1 MNHEY, CDR2 SVGAGI. V was clipped by 5 bases and J by 1 base; unmatched bases: 3. In nucleotides, the CDR3 is TGTGCCAGCAGTAGGGGGACAGGGAACACTGAAGCTTTCTTT. This encodes CASSRGTGNTEAFF.

J is TRBJ1-4 and V is TRBV2; D not resolved. V was trimmed by 6 bases and J by 0 bases, leaving 5 bases between them. Germline lookup yields CDR1 SNHLY and CDR2 FYNNEI. The CDR3 sequence is 13 residues long. CDR3 sequence reads: CASSPPTNEKLFF. The CDR3 region has the DNA TGTGCCAGCAGCCCCCCAACTAATGAAAAACTGTTTTTT.

The CDR3 DNA reads TGTGCCAGTACTCCCACAGGGAACCAAGAGACCCAGTACTTC. This encodes CASTPTGNQETQYF. The V gene is TRBV19, the J gene TRBJ2-5; possibly TRBD1 for D (6 bases). The CDR3 has 14 amino acids. Deletions cut 7 bases from V and 0 bases from J, with 12 bases between. The germline gives CDR1 LNHDA, CDR2 SQIVND (reference sequence).

The chain joins TRBV5-1 to TRBJ2-2; no reliable D call. Per the germline V gene, CDR1 is SGHRS and CDR2 is YFSETQ. This CDR3 is 14 amino acids long. Trimming cost V 5 bases and J 6 bases, with 14 bases left between them. The CDR3 nucleotides are TGCGCCAGCAGTACAGATCGGGCCGCCGGGGAGCTGTTTTTT. The encoded protein is CASSTDRAAGELFF.

The chain employs TRBV7-2 and TRBJ2-7; maybe TRBD1 (5 bases). The V end was cut by 5 bases, the J end by 5 bases, with 10 bases between. Germline V CDR1 and CDR2: SGHTA, FQGNSA. The CDR3 sequence is 12 residues long. The chain's CDR3 is CASSLDSDEQYF. The CDR3 nucleotides read TGTGCCAGCAGCCTTGACAGCGACGAGCAGTACTTC.

V is TRBV11-2 and J is TRBJ2-2, with TRBD2 matching 10 bases. The V gene's germline CDR1 is SGHAT and CDR2 FQNNGV. The V and J ends lost 2 bases and 3 bases, in that order; junction bases with no gene match: 6. This CDR3 is built from 17 residues. The CDR3 region has the DNA TGTGCCAGCAGCTTACCAGCTAGCGGGGGCGACACCGGGGAGCTGTTTTTT. It codes for CASSLPASGGDTGELFF.

The CDR3 protein is CASSPAPGLAGGAPQGEQYF. CDR3 DNA sequence: TGCGCCAGCAGCCCGGCGCCCGGACTAGCGGGGGGGGCTCCTCAGGGCGAGCAGTACTTC. The chain carries TRBV5-1 and TRBJ2-7; 15 bases are shared with TRBD2. Per germline, CDR1 SGHRS and CDR2 YFSETQ. After removal of 4 bases from V and 6 bases from J, the junction contained 20 bases not matched to a gene. There are 20 residues in the CDR3.

This chain joins TRBV5-1 and TRBJ2-6, with a weak D call TRBD1 (6 bases). The CDR3 is 15 residues long. Germline V gives CDR1 SGHRS, CDR2 YFSETQ. V lost 4 bases, J lost 1 base, and 9 bases lay in between. The chain's CDR3 is CASSAQGSGANVLTF. CDR3 bases: TGCGCCAGCAGCGCCCAGGGGTCTGGGGCCAACGTCCTGACTTTC.

This sequence joins TRBV7-9 and TRBJ1-2; unclear D gene. The CDR3 sequence is 13 residues long. Trimming removed 3 bases from V and 0 bases from J, with 5 bases in between. Germline V gene lookup returns CDR1 SEHNR and CDR2 FQNEAQ (reference sequence). Here the CDR3 reads CASSLGTNYGYTF. CDR3 sequence (DNA): TGTGCCAGCAGCTTGGGTACTAACTATGGCTACACCTTC.